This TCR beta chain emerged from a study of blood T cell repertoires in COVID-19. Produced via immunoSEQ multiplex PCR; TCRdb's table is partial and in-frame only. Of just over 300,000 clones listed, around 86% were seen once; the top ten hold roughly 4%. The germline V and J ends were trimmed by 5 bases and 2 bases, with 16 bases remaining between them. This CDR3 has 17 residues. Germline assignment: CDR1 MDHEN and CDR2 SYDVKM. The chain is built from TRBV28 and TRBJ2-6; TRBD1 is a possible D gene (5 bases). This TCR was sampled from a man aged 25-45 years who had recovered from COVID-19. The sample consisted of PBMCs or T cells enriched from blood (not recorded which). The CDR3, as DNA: TGTGCCAGCAGTCCAGGGTTCTTAACCACTGGGGCCAACGTCCTGACTTTC. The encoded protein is CASSPGFLTTGANVLTF.